The source of this TCR beta chain is a study of radiotherapy plus CTLA-4 blockade in lung cancer (dated by TCRdb to 2016 to 2019). Study-level background: Among the enrolled patients, about 19% had an objective response, and less than 40% reached disease control. Paper-wide results and their limitations: Early dynamic changes in blood T cell clones, together with increased serum interferon-beta after radiation, were reported as the strongest predictors of response. TCR clones derived from tumors expanded in peripheral blood after treatment with radiotherapy and ipilimumab.

The study evaluated CTLA-4 blockade (ipilimumab) given together with focal radiation therapy in patients who had chemo-refractory metastatic non-small-cell lung cancer. The library was prepared using the immunoSEQ multiplex PCR assay. TCRdb re-hosts the immuneACCESS table, in-frame sequences only. Its copies lack some clones; in the studies checked, an unresolved V gene accounts for under half of them, and the cause for the rest is not known. Counted in this sample were 35,000 to 55,000 clones; 65% to 75% of them appeared once. The ten largest clones add up to about 23% of the sample. Of note for this clone: There is no known antigen for this receptor. The input lacks base qualities; no much larger clone sits a single base away. This CDR3 is also generated by other DNA sequences in the sample.

From the cysteine up to the phenylalanine, the CDR3 has a length of 14 residues. Only CDR3 DNA remains: 42 bases, in frame from the first base. Ends trimmed: V by 0 bases, J by 0 bases; bases unmatched to a gene: 0. According to the germline V gene (reference sequence), CDR1 reads GTSNPN and CDR2 reads SVGIG. Specimen: peripheral blood, collected from a patient treated with radiotherapy plus ipilimumab. The origin of this receptor is a human donor with non-small cell lung cancer who had a partial response to radiotherapy plus ipilimumab. In this chain, TRBV30 is recombined with TRBJ2-3; the junction holds 7 bases that match TRBD2. The CDR3 reads CAWSVGGSTDTQYF. The nucleotide sequence is given as TGTGCCTGGAGTGTCGGGGGGAGCACAGATACGCAGTATTTT.